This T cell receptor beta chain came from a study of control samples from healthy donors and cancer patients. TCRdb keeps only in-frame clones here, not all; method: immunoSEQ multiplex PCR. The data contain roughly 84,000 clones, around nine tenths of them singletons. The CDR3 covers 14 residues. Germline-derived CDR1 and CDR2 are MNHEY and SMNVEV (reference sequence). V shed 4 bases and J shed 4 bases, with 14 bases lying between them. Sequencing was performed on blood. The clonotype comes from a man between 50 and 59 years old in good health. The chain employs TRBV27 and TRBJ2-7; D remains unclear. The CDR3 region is CASSYALLGYEQYF. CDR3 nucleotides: TGTGCCAGCAGTTACGCGCTTCTAGGGTACGAGCAGTACTTC.